Following are 17 T cell receptor beta chains from one sample sequenced in a study of T cell responses to AZD1222 COVID-19 vaccine. Here immunoSEQ multiplex PCR was the method, and the copy in TCRdb shows in-frame clones only, minus some. The table lists around 150,000 clones, less than 95% of them singletons, with less than 6.5% in the top ten. This material consisted of peripheral blood, taken 28 days after the second AZD1222 dose. These receptors all come from an adult who received the AZD1222 COVID-19 vaccine.

The rearrangement links TRBV28 to TRBJ1-5, with D uncertain. Trimming took 5 bases from V and 1 from J, leaving 18 bases between them. The germline gives CDR1 MDHEN, CDR2 SYDVKM. This CDR3 is built from 17 residues. CDR3 in amino acids: CASSPTPGPRSNQPQHF. The CDR3 DNA follows: TGTGCCAGCAGTCCCACTCCCGGGCCAAGGAGCAATCAGCCCCAGCATTTT.

The chain combines TRBV20-1 with TRBJ1-1; D gene unclear. Germline V lookup: CDR1 DFQATT, CDR2 SNEGSKA (reference sequence). CDR3 length equals 12 residues. CDR3 bases: TGCATTCCTAGTGGACCTTTGACTGAAGCTTTCTTT. Encoded protein: CIPSGPLTEAFF.

The gene calls are TRBV19 and TRBJ1-5, with D possibly matching TRBD1 (5 bases). The CDR3 has 13 amino acids. Germline CDR1 reads LNHDA; CDR2 reads SQIVND (reference sequence). Trimming left V 5 bases short and J 15 bases short, with 20 bases between. The CDR3 coding sequence is TGTGCCAGTAGTGCCACCGGATCCGGGGCATCGCATTTT. The encoded protein is CASSATGSGASHF. Combining the CDR3 with reference TRBV19 and TRBJ1-5 gives the whole variable domain DGGITQSPKYLFRKEGQNVTLSCEQNLNHDAMYWYRQDPGQGLRLIYYSQIVNDFQKGDIAEGYSVSREKKESFPLTVTSAQKNPTAFYLCASSATGSGASHFGDGTRLSIL.

This chain joins TRBV30 and TRBJ1-2; perhaps TRBD1 as D (5 bases). V was trimmed by 3 bases and J by 4 bases, leaving 21 bases between them. There are 16 residues in the CDR3. Looked up from germline, CDR1 is GTSNPN and CDR2 is SVGIG (reference sequence). This CDR3 reads CAWRPNHSAGSYGYTF. The DNA for the CDR3 is TGTGCCTGGAGACCAAACCACTCTGCAGGGAGCTATGGCTACACCTTC.

J is TRBJ2-7 and V is TRBV11-2; possible D gene TRBD2, 5 bases. V was clipped by 6 bases and J by 5 bases, with 14 bases between them. CDR3 length: 13 residues. The germline V gene encodes CDR1 SGHAT and CDR2 FQNNGV. This CDR3 reads CASRISGLDEQYF. The CDR3 DNA follows: TGTGCCAGCAGGATCTCCGGACTCGACGAGCAGTACTTC. Together with reference TRBV11-2 and TRBJ2-7, the CDR3 gives the full variable domain: EAGVAQSPRYKIIEKRQSVAFWCNPISGHATLYWYQQILGQGPKLLIQFQNNGVVDDSQLPKDRFSAERLKGVDSTLKIQPAKLEDSAVYLCASRISGLDEQYFGPGTRLTVT.

Comment on this clone: Other DNA sequences in this sample translate to the same CDR3. The chain employs TRBV12-5 and TRBJ1-3; tentatively, D is TRBD1 (6 bases). This CDR3 contains 14 residues. V lost 1 base and J lost 4, with 8 bases in between. Germline V gene lookup returns CDR1 LGHNT and CDR2 FRNRAP. CDR3 DNA sequence: TGTGCTAGTGGTTTGGGCGACAGGGGAAACACCATATATTTT. Translating it yields CASGLGDRGNTIYF.

The V gene is TRBV29-1, the J gene TRBJ1-2, with D unresolved. The CDR3 consists of 11 residues. Germline assignment: CDR1 SQVTM and CDR2 ANQGSEA. Deletions cut 4 bases from V and 4 bases from J, with 7 bases between. CDR3 sequence: CSVVEGYGYTF. The CDR3 DNA reads TGCAGCGTTGTAGAGGGCTATGGCTACACCTTC.

This clone occurred a few times. Only one base separates this from a far larger clonotype, so it likely reflects a read error. The CDR3 nucleotides are TGTGCCAGCAGCTCAGGAGAGACCCAGTACTTC. This codes for CASSSGETQYF. The gene calls are TRBV7-9 and TRBJ2-5, with unresolved D. Germline assignment: CDR1 SEHNR and CDR2 FQNEAQ (reference sequence). V lost 4 bases and J 4 bases, leaving 4 bases between the germline ends. The CDR3 has 11 amino acids.

The chain combines TRBV19 with TRBJ2-5, with a tentative D call TRBD1 (6 bases). V lost 4 bases and J 5 bases, leaving 14 bases between the germline ends. This CDR3 region has 14 residues. Germline V lookup: CDR1 LNHDA, CDR2 SQIVND (reference sequence). The CDR3 coding sequence is TGTGCCAGTAGTACAGATCAGGGGTTGGAGACCCAGTACTTC. Its protein product is CASSTDQGLETQYF.

The chain is built from TRBV6-5 and TRBJ2-7, with TRBD1 identical over 12 bases. Trimming removed 0 bases from V and 4 bases from J; junction bases left unmatched: 4. Germline V gene lookup returns CDR1 MNHEY and CDR2 SVGAGI. This CDR3 spans 16 amino acids. As DNA, the CDR3 is TGTGCCAGCAGTTACTCGGGGACAGGGGGCCAGTACGAGCAGTACTTC. It specifies CASSYSGTGGQYEQYF.

The CDR3 DNA reads TGTGCCAGCAGTTACTCGAGGAGGGCGAGCTCCTACGAGCAGTACTTC. Protein sequence: CASSYSRRASSYEQYF. The rearrangement links TRBV6-5 to TRBJ2-7; D may be TRBD2 (6 bases). With 0 bases removed from V and 0 bases from J, the gap between germline ends came to 12 bases. Germline CDR1 is MNHEY and CDR2 is SVGAGI. The CDR3 is 16 amino acids.

This chain links TRBV28 with TRBJ2-2; 9 bases are shared with TRBD1. V lost 6 bases to trimming and J lost 3 bases; unmatched junction nucleotides: 5. The CDR3 is 15 amino acids. CDR1 and CDR2 (germline): MDHEN, SYDVKM. CDR3 sequence: CASSPGDRDTGELFF. CDR3 in DNA: TGTGCCAGCAGCCCTGGGGACAGGGACACCGGGGAGCTGTTTTTT.

The chain recombines TRBV5-6 with TRBJ2-2; TRBD2 agrees at 7 bases. With V trimmed by 2 bases and J by 2 bases, 9 bases remained unmatched. The CDR3 runs 17 residues. CDR1 SGHDT and CDR2 YYEEEE come from the germline V gene. CDR3 in amino acids: CASSFLSREVNTGELFF. The CDR3, as DNA: TGTGCCAGCAGCTTCCTGTCCCGGGAGGTAAACACCGGGGAGCTGTTTTTT.

The J gene is TRBJ2-1, the V gene TRBV10-2; a weak D match, TRBD2 (9 bases). Germline-derived CDR1 and CDR2 are WSHSY and SAAADI. This CDR3 spans 16 amino acids. Trimming removed 2 bases at V and 9 bases at J, with 20 bases between. The CDR3 region is CASSEPGTSQGAEQFF. As DNA, the CDR3 is TGCGCCAGCAGTGAGCCCGGGACTAGCCAGGGGGCTGAGCAGTTCTTC.

The gene calls are TRBV28 and TRBJ1-1, with D unresolved. Germline values: CDR1 MDHEN, CDR2 SYDVKM. With 6 bases removed from V and 6 bases from J, the gap between germline ends came to 8 bases. The CDR3 contains 11 residues. CDR3 in amino acids: CASRNIAEAFF. As DNA, the CDR3 is TGTGCCAGCAGGAATATCGCTGAAGCTTTCTTT.

J is TRBJ2-3 and V is TRBV11-2; the D is unclear. Germline V gene lookup returns CDR1 SGHAT and CDR2 FQNNGV. The V end was cut by 3 bases, the J end by 11 bases, with 12 bases between. This CDR3 is built from 12 residues. For the CDR3, the DNA is TGTGCCAGCAGCTTCACTACTACATGGCAGTATTTT. It codes for CASSFTTTWQYF.

This clone has just a few counts. The chain employs TRBV5-1 and TRBJ2-1, with D unresolved. CDR3 length equals 17 residues. Trimming removed 0 bases at V and 0 bases at J, with 13 bases between. From germline, CDR1 is SGHRS and CDR2 YFSETQ. CDR3 nucleotides: TGCGCCAGCAGCTTGGTGAGTGCAGCGAGCTCCTACAATGAGCAGTTCTTC. It codes for CASSLVSAASSYNEQFF. The variable domain in full, with the rest retrieved from reference TRBV5-1 and TRBJ2-1, is KAGVTQTPRYLIKTRGQQVTLSCSPISGHRSVSWYQQTPGQGLQFLFEYFSETQRNKGNFPGRFSGRQFSNSRSEMNVSTLELGDSALYLCASSLVSAASSYNEQFFGPGTRLTVL.